This is a list of T cell receptor beta chains from one sample in a study of neurological immune-mediated disorders. TCRdb redid the calling of the 5' RACE reads with MiXCR, one entry per CDR3 protein. The data show roughly 50,000 distinct CDR3 sequences, with roughly 13% seen just once and about 10% held by the top ten. Sequenced: PBMCs. These receptors were collected from a woman in her sixties with HTLV-1-associated myelopathy (HAM/TSP). Each CDR3 is given with its conserved first and last residue. A D gene is named only where the DNA matches it firmly. Clone size is shown for a subset of rows, as once, few, many or a class of expanded clone.

J gene | clone size | D gene | V gene | CDR3 protein | CDR3 DNA
TRBJ1-6 | many | NA | TRBV5-1 | CASSSGQNNSPLHF | TGCGCCAGCAGCTCCGGACAGAATAATTCACCCCTCCACTTT
TRBJ1-2 | many | NA | TRBV20-1 | CSSGEGANYGYTF | TGCAGTTCCGGGGAGGGAGCTAACTATGGCTACACCTTC
TRBJ2-7 | many | NA | TRBV28 | CASSLGREQYF | TGTGCCAGCAGTTTGGGGAGGGAGCAGTACTTC
TRBJ2-3 | few | TRBD2 | TRBV6-6 | CASSSPGGFRGGADTQYF | TGTGCCAGCAGTTCCCCGGGGGGGTTTCGGGGAGGTGCAGATACGCAGTATTTT
TRBJ2-2 | many | NA | TRBV5-1 | CASSLSWQANTGELFF | TGCGCCAGCAGTCTTAGTTGGCAGGCGAACACCGGGGAGCTGTTTTTT
TRBJ2-3 | many | TRBD1 | TRBV7-2 | CASSSGQGGDTQYF | TGTGCCAGCAGCTCCGGACAGGGAGGAGATACGCAGTATTTT
TRBJ2-1 | NA | NA | TRBV4-2 | CASSREARTTYNEQFF | TGTGCCAGCAGCCGGGAAGCTCGGACTACCTACAATGAGCAGTTCTTC
TRBJ1-2 | many | NA | TRBV4-2 | CASSQEGGPGGGYTF | TGTGCCAGCAGCCAAGAGGGAGGACCGGGGGGTGGCTACACCTTC
TRBJ2-2 | few | TRBD1 | TRBV2 | CASSYGTGVGELFF | TGTGCCAGCAGCTACGGGACAGGGGTTGGGGAGCTGTTTTTT
TRBJ2-7 | NA | NA | TRBV7-9 | CASSLEVRDYEQYF | TGTGCCAGCAGCTTAGAAGTTCGGGACTACGAGCAGTACTTC
TRBJ2-3 | NA | TRBD1 | TRBV14 | CASSQDRVADTQYF | TGTGCCAGCAGCCAGGACAGGGTAGCAGATACGCAGTATTTT
TRBJ2-1 | many | NA | TRBV6-1 | CASRSLGVDNEQFF | TGTGCCAGCAGATCCCTGGGGGTTGACAATGAGCAGTTCTTC